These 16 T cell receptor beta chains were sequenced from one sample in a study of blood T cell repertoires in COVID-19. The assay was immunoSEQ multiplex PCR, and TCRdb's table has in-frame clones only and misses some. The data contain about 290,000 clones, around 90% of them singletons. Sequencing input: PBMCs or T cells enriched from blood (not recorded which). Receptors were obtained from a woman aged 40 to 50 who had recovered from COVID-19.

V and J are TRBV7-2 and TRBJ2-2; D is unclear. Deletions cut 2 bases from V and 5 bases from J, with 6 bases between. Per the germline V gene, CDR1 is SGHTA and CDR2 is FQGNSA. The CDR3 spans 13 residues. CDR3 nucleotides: TGTGCCAGCAGCTTATCCGGGACCGGGGAGCTGTTTTTT. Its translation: CASSLSGTGELFF.

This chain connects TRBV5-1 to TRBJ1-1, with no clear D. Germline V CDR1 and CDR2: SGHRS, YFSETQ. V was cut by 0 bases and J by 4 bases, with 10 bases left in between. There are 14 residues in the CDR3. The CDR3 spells CASSLDGLITEAFF. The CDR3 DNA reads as TGCGCCAGCAGCTTGGATGGACTAATCACTGAAGCTTTCTTT.

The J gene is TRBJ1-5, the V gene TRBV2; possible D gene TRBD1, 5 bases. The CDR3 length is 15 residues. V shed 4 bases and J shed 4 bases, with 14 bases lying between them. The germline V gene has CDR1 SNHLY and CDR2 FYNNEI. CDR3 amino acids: CASSGGGRRNQPQHF. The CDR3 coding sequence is TGTGCCAGCAGTGGGGGGGGACGGAGAAATCAGCCCCAGCATTTT. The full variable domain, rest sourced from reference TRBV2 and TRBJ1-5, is EPEVTQTPSHQVTQMGQEVILRCVPISNHLYFYWYRQILGQKVEFLVSFYNNEISEKSEIFDDQFSVERPDGSNFTLKIRSTKLEDSAMYFCASSGGGRRNQPQHFGDGTRLSIL.

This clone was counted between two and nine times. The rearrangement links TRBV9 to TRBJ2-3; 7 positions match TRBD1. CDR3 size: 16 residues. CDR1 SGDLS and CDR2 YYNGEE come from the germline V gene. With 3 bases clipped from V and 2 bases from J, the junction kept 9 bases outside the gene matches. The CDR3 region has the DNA TGTGCCAGCAGCGATTGGAAGGGGGCTTACACAGATACGCAGTATTTT. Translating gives CASSDWKGAYTDTQYF.

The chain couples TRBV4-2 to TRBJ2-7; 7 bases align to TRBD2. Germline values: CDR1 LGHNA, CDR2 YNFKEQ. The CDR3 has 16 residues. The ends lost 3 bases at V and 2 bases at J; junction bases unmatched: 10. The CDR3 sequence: CASSQSISGIPYEQYF. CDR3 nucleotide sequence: TGTGCCAGCAGCCAGTCAATAAGCGGGATCCCCTACGAGCAGTACTTC.

The CDR3 here is CASKVGRGASPLHF. The CDR3 bases are TGTGCCAGTAAGGTCGGCAGGGGAGCCTCACCCCTCCACTTT. V and J are TRBV19 and TRBJ1-6; possible D gene TRBD1, 6 bases. Looked up from germline, CDR1 is LNHDA and CDR2 is SQIVND (reference sequence). The CDR3 length is 14 residues. Trimming shortened V by 7 bases and J by 10 bases, and 17 bases separated the two germline ends.

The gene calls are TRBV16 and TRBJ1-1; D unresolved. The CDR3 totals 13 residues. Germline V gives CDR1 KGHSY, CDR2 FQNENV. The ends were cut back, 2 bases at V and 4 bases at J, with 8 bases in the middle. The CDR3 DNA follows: TGTGCCAGCAGCCAAAGAGGGAGCACTGAAGCTTTCTTT. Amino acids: CASSQRGSTEAFF.

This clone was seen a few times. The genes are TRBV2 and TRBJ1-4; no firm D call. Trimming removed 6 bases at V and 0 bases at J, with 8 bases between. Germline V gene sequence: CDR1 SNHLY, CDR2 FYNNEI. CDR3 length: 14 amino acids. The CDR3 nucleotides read TGTGCCAGCAGGCGTGATACAACTAATGAAAAACTGTTTTTT. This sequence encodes CASRRDTTNEKLFF.

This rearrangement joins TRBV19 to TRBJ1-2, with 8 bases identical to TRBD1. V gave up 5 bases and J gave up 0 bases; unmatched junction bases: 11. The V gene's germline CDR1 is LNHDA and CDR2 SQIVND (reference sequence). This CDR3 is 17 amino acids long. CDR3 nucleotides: TGTGCCAGTAGTCCCGACAGGGGCCACATCACTAACTATGGCTACACCTTC. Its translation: CASSPDRGHITNYGYTF.

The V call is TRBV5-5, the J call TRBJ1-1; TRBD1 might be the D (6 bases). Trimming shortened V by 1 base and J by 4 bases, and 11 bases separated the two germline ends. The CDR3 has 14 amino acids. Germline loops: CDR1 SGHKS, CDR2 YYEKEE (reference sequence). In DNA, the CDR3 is TGTGCCAGCAGCTTGAACAGGGATCCCACTGAAGCTTTCTTT. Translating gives CASSLNRDPTEAFF.

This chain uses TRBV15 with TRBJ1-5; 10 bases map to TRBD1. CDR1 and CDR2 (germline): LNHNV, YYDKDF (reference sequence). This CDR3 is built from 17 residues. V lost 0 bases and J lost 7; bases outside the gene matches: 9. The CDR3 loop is CATSRDIGTGVEQPQHF. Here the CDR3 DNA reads TGTGCCACCAGCAGAGATATAGGGACAGGGGTGGAACAGCCCCAGCATTTT.

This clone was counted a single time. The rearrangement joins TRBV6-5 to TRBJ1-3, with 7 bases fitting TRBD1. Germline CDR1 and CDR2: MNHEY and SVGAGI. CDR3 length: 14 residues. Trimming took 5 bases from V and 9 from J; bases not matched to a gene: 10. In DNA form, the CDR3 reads TGTGCCAGCAGTCCACAGGGGCCGGAGGTCACCATATATTTT. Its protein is CASSPQGPEVTIYF.

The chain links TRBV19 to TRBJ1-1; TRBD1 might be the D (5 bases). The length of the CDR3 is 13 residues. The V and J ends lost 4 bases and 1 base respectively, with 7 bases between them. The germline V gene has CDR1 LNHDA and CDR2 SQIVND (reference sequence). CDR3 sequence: CASSSGANTEAFF. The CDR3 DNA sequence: TGTGCCAGTAGTAGCGGGGCGAACACTGAAGCTTTCTTT.

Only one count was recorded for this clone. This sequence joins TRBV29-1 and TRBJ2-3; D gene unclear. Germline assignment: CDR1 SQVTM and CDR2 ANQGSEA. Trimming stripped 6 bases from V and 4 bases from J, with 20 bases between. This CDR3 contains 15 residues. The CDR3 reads CSVEKFSARADTQYF. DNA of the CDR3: TGCAGCGTGGAGAAGTTCAGTGCCCGCGCAGATACGCAGTATTTT.

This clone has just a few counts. CDR3 in amino acids: CASSSTSGFYNEQFF. As DNA, the CDR3 is TGTGCCAGCAGCTCAACTAGCGGGTTCTACAATGAGCAGTTCTTC. The rearrangement links TRBV11-2 to TRBJ2-1; 9 bases line up with TRBD2. V gave up 4 bases and J gave up 3 bases; unmatched junction bases: 4. The CDR3 sequence is 15 residues long. CDR1 is SGHAT and CDR2 is FQNNGV in the germline V gene.

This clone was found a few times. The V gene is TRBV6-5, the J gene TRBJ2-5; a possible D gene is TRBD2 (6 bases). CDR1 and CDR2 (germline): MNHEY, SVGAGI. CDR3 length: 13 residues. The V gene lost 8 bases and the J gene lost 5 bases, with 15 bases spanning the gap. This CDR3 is CASGARSGETQYF. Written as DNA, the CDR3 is TGTGCCAGCGGAGCACGTAGCGGCGAGACCCAGTACTTC.